This T cell receptor beta chain is drawn from a study of T cell responses to AZD1222 COVID-19 vaccine. General study results and limits: Baseline antibody screening turned up just a handful of seropositive AZD1222 recipients. The sample set comprised mostly white British donors with more females, and clonal diversity was possibly underestimated. All repertoire sampling was performed exclusively after the peak T cell response.

Pooled samples include second doses given at about 4 or 12 weeks. On this clone: Its antigen is currently unknown.

CDR3 length: 15 residues. Trimming left V 0 bases short and J 0 bases short, with 8 bases between. Germline values: CDR1 SGHRS, CDR2 YFSETQ. The repertoire was sequenced with immunoSEQ multiplex PCR; TCRdb's copy has only in-frame clones and lacks some. The data contain around 190,000 clones, roughly nine tenths of them singletons. The chain links TRBV5-1 to TRBJ2-3; weak D call: TRBD2 (6 bases). The sample here was peripheral blood, taken 28 days after the second AZD1222 dose. This receptor was taken from an adult who received the AZD1222 COVID-19 vaccine. The CDR3 coding sequence is TGCGCCAGCAGCTTGGGAGGGAGGAGCACAGATACGCAGTATTTT. This sequence encodes CASSLGGRSTDTQYF.